This entry features one T cell receptor beta chain sequence. Original handling: Amplification of reference gene primers provided the estimated nucleated cell counts. The table came from immunoSEQ multiplex PCR; TCRdb's copy has only in-frame clones and leaves some out. The V and J calls and the clone size are those of that table, but D and trimming were determined from the DNA. The repertoire has approximately 240,000 clones, roughly 90% of them found once; the top ten carry 2.1%. The sample comes from a study of blood T cell repertoires in COVID-19. This CDR3 contains 17 residues. Germline V lookup: CDR1 SEHNR, CDR2 FQNEAQ (reference sequence). V shed 5 bases and J 0 bases; nucleotides not matched to a gene: 7.

The material sequenced was peripheral blood. The chain combines TRBV7-9 with TRBJ2-2; TRBD2 matches at 9 bases. The sequence came from a woman between 35 and 50 years old who had recovered from COVID-19. CDR3 protein: CASSAPRLAANTGELFF. The CDR3 bases are TGTGCCAGCAGCGCCCCCCGACTAGCGGCGAACACCGGGGAGCTGTTTTTT.